This paragraph covers one TCR beta chain sequence. The record originates from a study of Tregs in tolerant kidney transplant recipients. Recipients received nonmyeloablative bone marrow transplants from related graft donors, with transient mixed chimerism. CD4+CD25+CD127- Tregs, CD4+CD25- non-Tregs, CD4 and CD8 cells were sorted. Here immunoSEQ multiplex PCR was the method, and the copy in TCRdb shows in-frame clones only, minus some. The sample is made up of about 31,000 clones, and the top ten hold 1.8% of it. This specimen consisted of CD4+ T cells from blood (PBMCs), obtained 24 months after the transplant. The TCR was taken from a human patient who received a combined kidney and bone marrow transplant. The graft donor may account for some of the T cells.

CDR3 DNA (partial): TGTGCCAGCAGTCCCCCCCGGGGGGCGAAGGAAAAA. It specifies CASSPPRGAKEK. The whole CDR3 protein reads CASSPPRGAKEKLFF. The gene calls are TRBV12-3 or TRBV12-4 and TRBJ1-4, with a possible D match to TRBD1 (6 bases). The CDR3 goes on 3 residues after the read ends, and that part is filled in from the germline J gene. V was shortened by 5 bases and J by 8 bases, with 18 bases between the two germline ends. There are 15 residues in the CDR3.